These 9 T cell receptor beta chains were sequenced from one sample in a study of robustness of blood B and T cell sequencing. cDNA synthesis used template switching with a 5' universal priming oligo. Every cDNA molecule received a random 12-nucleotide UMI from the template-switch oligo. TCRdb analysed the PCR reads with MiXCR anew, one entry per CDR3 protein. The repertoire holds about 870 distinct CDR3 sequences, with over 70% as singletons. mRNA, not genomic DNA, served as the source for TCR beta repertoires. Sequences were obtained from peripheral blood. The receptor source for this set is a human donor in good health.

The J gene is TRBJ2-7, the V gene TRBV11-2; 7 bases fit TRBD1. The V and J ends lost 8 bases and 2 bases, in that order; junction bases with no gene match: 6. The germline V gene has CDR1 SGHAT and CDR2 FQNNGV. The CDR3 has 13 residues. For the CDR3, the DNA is TGTGCCAGCGTCAGGGACAGAACCTACGAGCAGTACTTC. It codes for CASVRDRTYEQYF. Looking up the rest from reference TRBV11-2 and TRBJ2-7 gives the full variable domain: EAGVAQSPRYKIIEKRQSVAFWCNPISGHATLYWYQQILGQGPKLLIQFQNNGVVDDSQLPKDRFSAERLKGVDSTLKIQPAKLEDSAVYLCASVRDRTYEQYFGPGTRLTVT.

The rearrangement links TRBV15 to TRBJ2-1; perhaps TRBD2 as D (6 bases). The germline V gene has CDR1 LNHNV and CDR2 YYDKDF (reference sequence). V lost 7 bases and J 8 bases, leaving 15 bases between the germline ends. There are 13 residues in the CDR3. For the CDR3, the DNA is TGTGCCACCAACTCGGGGGATTCGGATGAGCAGTTCTTC. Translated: CATNSGDSDEQFF.

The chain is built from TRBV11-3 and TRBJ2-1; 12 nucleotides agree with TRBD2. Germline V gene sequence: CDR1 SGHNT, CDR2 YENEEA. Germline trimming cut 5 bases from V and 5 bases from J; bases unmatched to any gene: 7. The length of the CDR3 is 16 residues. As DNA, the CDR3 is TGTGCCAGCAGCCCCCTAGCGGGGGGGCCACACAATGAGCAGTTCTTC. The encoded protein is CASSPLAGGPHNEQFF. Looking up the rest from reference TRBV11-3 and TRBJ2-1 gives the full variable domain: EAGVVQSPRYKIIEKKQPVAFWCNPISGHNTLYWYLQNLGQGPELLIRYENEEAVDDSQLPKDRFSAERLKGVDSTLKIQPAELGDSAVYLCASSPLAGGPHNEQFFGPGTRLTVL.

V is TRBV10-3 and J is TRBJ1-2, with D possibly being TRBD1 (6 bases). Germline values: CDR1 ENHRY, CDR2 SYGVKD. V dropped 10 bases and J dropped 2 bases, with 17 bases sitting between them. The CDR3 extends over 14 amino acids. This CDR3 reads CATLSGTINYGYTF. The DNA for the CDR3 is TGTGCCACACTCTCCGGGACAATAAACTATGGCTACACCTTC.

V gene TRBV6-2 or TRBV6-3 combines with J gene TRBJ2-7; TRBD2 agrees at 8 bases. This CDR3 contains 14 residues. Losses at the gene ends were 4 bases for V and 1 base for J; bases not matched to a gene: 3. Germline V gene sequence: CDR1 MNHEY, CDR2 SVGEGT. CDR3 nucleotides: TGTGCCAGCAGTTTACTAGCGGAGTCCTACGAGCAGTACTTC. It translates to CASSLLAESYEQYF.

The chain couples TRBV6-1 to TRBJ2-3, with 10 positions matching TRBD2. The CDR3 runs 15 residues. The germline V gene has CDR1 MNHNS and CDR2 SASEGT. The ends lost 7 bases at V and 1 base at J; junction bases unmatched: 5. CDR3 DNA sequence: TGTGCCAGCACTCCTCTAGCGGGGGGCACAGATACGCAGTATTTT. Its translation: CASTPLAGGTDTQYF.

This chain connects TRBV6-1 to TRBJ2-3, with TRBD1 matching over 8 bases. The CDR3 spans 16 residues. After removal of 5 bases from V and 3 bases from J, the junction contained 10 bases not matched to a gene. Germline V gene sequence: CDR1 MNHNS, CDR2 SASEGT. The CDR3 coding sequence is TGTGCCAGCAGTCGATCAGGGGGCCTAGGAACAGATACGCAGTATTTT. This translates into CASSRSGGLGTDTQYF.

CDR3: CSASDRTGSGFSGNTIYF. CDR3 DNA sequence: TGCAGTGCTAGTGACAGGACAGGGAGTGGGTTCTCTGGAAACACCATATATTTT. This rearrangement joins TRBV20-1 to TRBJ1-3; TRBD1 matches 8 bases. The germline V gene has CDR1 DFQATT and CDR2 SNEGSKA (reference sequence). Trimming cost V 3 bases and J 0 bases; bases outside gene matches: 13. CDR3 length equals 18 residues.

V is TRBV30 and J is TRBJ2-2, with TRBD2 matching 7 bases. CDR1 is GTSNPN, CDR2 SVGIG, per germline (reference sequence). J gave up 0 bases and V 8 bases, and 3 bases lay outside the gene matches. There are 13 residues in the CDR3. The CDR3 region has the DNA TGTGCCGGCGGGGGAGCGAACACCGGGGAGCTGTTTTTT. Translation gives CAGGGANTGELFF.